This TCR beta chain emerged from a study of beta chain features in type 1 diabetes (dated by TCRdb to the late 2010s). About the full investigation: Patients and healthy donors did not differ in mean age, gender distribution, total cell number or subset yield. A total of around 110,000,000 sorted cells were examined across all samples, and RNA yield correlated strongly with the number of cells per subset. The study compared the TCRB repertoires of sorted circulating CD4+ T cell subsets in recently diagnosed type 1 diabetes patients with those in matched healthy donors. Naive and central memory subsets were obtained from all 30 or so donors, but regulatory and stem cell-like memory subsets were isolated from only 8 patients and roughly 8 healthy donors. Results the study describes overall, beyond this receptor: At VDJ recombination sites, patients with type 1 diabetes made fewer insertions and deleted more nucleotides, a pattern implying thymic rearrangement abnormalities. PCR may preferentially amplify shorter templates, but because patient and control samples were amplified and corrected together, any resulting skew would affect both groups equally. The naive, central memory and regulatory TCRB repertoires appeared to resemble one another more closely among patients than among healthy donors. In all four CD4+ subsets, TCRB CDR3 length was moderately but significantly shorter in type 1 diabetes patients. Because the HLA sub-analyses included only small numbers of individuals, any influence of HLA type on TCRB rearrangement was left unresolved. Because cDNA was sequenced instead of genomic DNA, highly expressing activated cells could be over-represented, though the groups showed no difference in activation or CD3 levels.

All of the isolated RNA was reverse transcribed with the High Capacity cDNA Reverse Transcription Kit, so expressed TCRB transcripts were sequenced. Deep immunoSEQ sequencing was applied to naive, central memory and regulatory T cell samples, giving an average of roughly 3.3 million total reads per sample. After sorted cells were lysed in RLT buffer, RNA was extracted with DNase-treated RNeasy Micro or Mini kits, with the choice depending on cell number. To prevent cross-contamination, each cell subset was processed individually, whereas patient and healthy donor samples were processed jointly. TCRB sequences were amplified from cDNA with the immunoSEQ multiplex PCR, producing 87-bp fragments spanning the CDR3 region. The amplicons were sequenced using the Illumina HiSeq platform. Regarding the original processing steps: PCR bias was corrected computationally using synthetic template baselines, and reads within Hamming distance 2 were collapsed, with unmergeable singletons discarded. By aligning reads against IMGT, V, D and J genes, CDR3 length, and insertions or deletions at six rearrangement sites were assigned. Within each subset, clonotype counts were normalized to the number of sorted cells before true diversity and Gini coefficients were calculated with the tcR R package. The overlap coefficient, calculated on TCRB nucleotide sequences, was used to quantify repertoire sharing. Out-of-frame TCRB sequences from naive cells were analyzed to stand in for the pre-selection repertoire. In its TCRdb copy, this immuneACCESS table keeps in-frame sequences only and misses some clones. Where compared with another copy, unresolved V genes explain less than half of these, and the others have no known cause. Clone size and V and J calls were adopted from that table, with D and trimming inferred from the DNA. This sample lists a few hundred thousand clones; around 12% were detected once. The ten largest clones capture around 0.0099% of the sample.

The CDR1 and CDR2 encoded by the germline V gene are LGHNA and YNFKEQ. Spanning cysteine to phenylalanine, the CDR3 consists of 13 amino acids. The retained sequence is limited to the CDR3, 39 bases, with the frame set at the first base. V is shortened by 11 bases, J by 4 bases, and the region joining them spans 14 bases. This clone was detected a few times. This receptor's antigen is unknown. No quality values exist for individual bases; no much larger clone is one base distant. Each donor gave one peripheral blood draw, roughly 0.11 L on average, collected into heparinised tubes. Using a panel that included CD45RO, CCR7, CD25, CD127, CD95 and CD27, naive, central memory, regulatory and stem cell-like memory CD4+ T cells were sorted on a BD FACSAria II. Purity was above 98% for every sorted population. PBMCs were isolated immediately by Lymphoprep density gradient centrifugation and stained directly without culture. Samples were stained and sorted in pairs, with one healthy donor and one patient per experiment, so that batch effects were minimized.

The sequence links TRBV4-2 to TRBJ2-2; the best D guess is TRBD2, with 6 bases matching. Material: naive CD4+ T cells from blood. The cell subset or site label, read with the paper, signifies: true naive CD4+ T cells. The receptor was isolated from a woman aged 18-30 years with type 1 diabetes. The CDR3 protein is CAVWGTATGELFF. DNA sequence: TGTGCCGTGTGGGGGACTGCCACCGGGGAGCTGTTTTTT.